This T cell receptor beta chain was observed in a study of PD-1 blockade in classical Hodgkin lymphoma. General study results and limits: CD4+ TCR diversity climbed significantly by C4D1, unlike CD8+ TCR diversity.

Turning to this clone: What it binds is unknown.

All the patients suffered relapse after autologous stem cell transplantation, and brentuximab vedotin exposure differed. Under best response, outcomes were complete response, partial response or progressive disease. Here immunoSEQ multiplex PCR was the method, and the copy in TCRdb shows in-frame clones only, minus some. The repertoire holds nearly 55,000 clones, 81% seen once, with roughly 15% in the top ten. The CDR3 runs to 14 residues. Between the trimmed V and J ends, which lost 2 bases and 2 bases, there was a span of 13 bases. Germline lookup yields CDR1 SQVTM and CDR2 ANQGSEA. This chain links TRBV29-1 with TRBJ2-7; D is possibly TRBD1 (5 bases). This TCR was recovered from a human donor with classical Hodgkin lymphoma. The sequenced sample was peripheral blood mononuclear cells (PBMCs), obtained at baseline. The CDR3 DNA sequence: TGCAGCGTTGAATGGGGCGTCGAGACCTACGAGCAGTACTTC. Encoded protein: CSVEWGVETYEQYF.